One and the same sample provided the 4 T cell receptor beta chains below, sequenced in a study of blood T cell repertoires in COVID-19. Produced via immunoSEQ multiplex PCR; TCRdb's table is partial and in-frame only. The sample lists about 120,000 clones, around three quarters seen once, with around 3.9% in the top ten. Sequenced: peripheral blood. The source of these receptors is a woman of 80 years or more with acute or convalescent COVID-19.

The CDR3 region has the DNA TGCGCCAGCTCGACAGTCAGGAACACCGGGGAGCTGTTTTTT. Its translation: CASSTVRNTGELFF. This sequence joins TRBV5-1 and TRBJ2-2; tentatively, D is TRBD1 (5 bases). V lost 7 bases, J lost 1 base, and 11 bases lay in between. CDR3 size: 14 residues. CDR1 is SGHRS, CDR2 YFSETQ, per germline.

Only one count was recorded for this clone. The V and J genes are TRBV11-2 and TRBJ2-2; D is unclear. Trimming removed 3 bases from V and 6 bases from J, with 5 bases in between. Germline CDR1 and CDR2: SGHAT and FQNNGV. This CDR3 has 12 amino acids. The CDR3 DNA reads as TGTGCCAGCAGCTTCGCGTCCGGGGAGCTGTTTTTT. Translated, it gives CASSFASGELFF. The full variable domain, completed using reference TRBV11-2 and TRBJ2-2, is EAGVAQSPRYKIIEKRQSVAFWCNPISGHATLYWYQQILGQGPKLLIQFQNNGVVDDSQLPKDRFSAERLKGVDSTLKIQPAKLEDSAVYLCASSFASGELFFGEGSRLTVL.

V usage is TRBV5-8 and J usage is TRBJ2-3, with 7 positions matching TRBD2. This CDR3 region has 12 residues. The germline gives CDR1 SGHTS, CDR2 YDEGEE. V lost 5 bases to trimming and J lost 7 bases; unmatched junction nucleotides: 4. CDR3 protein: CASRLRGNTQYF. CDR3 DNA: TGTGCCAGCAGGTTGCGGGGGAATACGCAGTATTTT.

The chain combines TRBV24-1 with TRBJ1-2; TRBD1 agrees at 7 bases. Germline V gene lookup returns CDR1 KGHDR and CDR2 SFDVKD. The CDR3 spans 15 residues. The V and J ends lost 4 bases and 8 bases, in that order; junction bases with no gene match: 12. CDR3 loop: CATSDPGQDRRGYTF. The CDR3 coding sequence is TGTGCCACCAGTGACCCCGGACAGGACAGGCGGGGCTACACCTTC.